Listed below are T cell receptor beta chains from one sample, sequenced in a study of blood T cells in healthy people across ages. One entry per CDR3 protein, called by TCRdb with MiXCR from the 5' RACE reads. The table lists 1.4 million to 1.5 million distinct CDR3 sequences, approximately 40% of them singletons. The sequenced material came from blood. Source of these receptors: a woman aged 18-29 years in good health. CDR3s include the opening cysteine and the closing phenylalanine or tryptophan.

>TRBJ1-5|TRBV20-1
CSAAGDQPQHF
>TRBJ2-5|TRBV28
CASRLHEIETQYF
>TRBJ2-2|TRBV12-3/TRBV12-4
CASSSGGAGSPELFF
>TRBJ1-5|TRBV20-1
CSARRGTDINQPQHF
>TRBJ2-2|TRBV12-3/TRBV12-4
CASSLASAGELFF
>TRBJ2-1|TRBV20-1
CSAQAGVEQFF
>TRBJ1-2|TRBV27
CASSLDRDRATMGYTF
>NA|TRBV5-1
CASSLRTSGGVKWYNEQYF
>TRBJ2-6|TRBV4-1
CASSQDPQPSGANVLTF
>TRBJ1-2|TRBV6-5
CASSLNFGDGYTF
>TRBJ2-7|TRBV6-1
CASSQGQPSSPYEQYF
>TRBJ2-1|TRBV4-1
CASSSHSSGSYNEQFF
>TRBJ2-7|TRBV30
CAWSEGIGTYEQYF
>TRBJ1-4|TRBV4-2
CASSPREPDGEKLFF
>TRBJ2-3|TRBV7-6
CASSYGGAPDTQYF
>TRBJ1-1|TRBV20-1
CSARVGLGVNTEAFF
>TRBJ2-7|TRBV20-1
CSARKTSGTYEQYF
>TRBJ2-1|TRBV11-2
CARSADFAEDEQFF
>TRBJ2-1|TRBV27
CASSFIAGTNEQFF
>TRBJ2-3|TRBV4-2
CASSPEDSTDTQYF
>TRBJ2-5|TRBV7-9
CASLRAAQETQYF
>TRBJ2-5|TRBV6-5
CASSFRLAGRGETQYF
>TRBJ2-3|TRBV20-1
CSASLVLNTDTQYF
>TRBJ2-7|TRBV27
CASSITALSSYEQCF
>TRBJ2-7|TRBV29-1
CACGGGGYEQYF
>TRBJ1-4|TRBV7-2
CASSSGQAWGPRNEKLFF
>TRBJ1-1|TRBV7-9
CASSARTAELNTEAFF
>TRBJ1-1|TRBV28
CASIRTEIMNTEAFF
>TRBJ2-3|TRBV5-1
CASSLGTDVLDTQYF
>TRBJ1-5|TRBV12-3/TRBV12-4
CASSPTEIYQPQHF
>TRBJ2-7|TRBV20-1
CSARGGTKTYEQYF
>TRBJ2-7|TRBV5-1
CASSLDAYEQYF
>NA|TRBV3-1
CASSPGGPARNIQYF
>TRBJ2-1|TRBV18
CASSQPGTGPSGMFGEFF
>TRBJ1-4|TRBV12-3/TRBV12-4
CASSLSLKALNEKLFF
>TRBJ2-7|TRBV3-1
CASSQLSGGSYEQYF
>TRBJ1-1|TRBV10-3
CAISRNRDTEAFF
>TRBJ2-7|TRBV20-1
CSASGAGGPYNEQYF
>TRBJ2-2|TRBV3-1
CASSQAYTGELFF
>TRBJ2-7|TRBV7-2
CASSFLFYEQYF
>NA|TRBV12-3/TRBV12-4
CASSIWGQAYNEQYF
>TRBJ2-5|TRBV9
CASSAGPLPHQETQYF
>TRBJ1-5|TRBV2
CASSDPPGQGGSNQPQHF
>TRBJ2-1|TRBV15
CATSSGIPNEQFF
>TRBJ2-5|TRBV4-1
CASSHVRASGTQETQYF